The entry below gives a single T cell receptor beta chain sequence along with its context. Trimming took 4 bases from V and 1 from J; bases not matched to a gene: 5. Germline CDR1 is SGHRS and CDR2 is YFSETQ. The CDR3 has 14 amino acids. This specimen comes from a study of blood T cell repertoires in COVID-19. Study information: Sites in the United States, Italy and Spain provided acute and convalescent COVID-19 samples.

Profiling relied on immunoSEQ multiplex PCR, and the TCRdb table lists in-frame clones only, not all of them. The repertoire consists of about 93,000 clones, with 86% occurring once and the leading ten covering 18%. The receptor comes from a woman of 80 years or more with acute or convalescent COVID-19. This rearrangement joins TRBV5-1 to TRBJ2-7; TRBD1 matches at 7 bases. Material: peripheral blood. CDR3 nucleotide sequence: TGCGCCAGCAGCCCCGGGACAGCATCCTACGAGCAGTACTTC. Its translation: CASSPGTASYEQYF.